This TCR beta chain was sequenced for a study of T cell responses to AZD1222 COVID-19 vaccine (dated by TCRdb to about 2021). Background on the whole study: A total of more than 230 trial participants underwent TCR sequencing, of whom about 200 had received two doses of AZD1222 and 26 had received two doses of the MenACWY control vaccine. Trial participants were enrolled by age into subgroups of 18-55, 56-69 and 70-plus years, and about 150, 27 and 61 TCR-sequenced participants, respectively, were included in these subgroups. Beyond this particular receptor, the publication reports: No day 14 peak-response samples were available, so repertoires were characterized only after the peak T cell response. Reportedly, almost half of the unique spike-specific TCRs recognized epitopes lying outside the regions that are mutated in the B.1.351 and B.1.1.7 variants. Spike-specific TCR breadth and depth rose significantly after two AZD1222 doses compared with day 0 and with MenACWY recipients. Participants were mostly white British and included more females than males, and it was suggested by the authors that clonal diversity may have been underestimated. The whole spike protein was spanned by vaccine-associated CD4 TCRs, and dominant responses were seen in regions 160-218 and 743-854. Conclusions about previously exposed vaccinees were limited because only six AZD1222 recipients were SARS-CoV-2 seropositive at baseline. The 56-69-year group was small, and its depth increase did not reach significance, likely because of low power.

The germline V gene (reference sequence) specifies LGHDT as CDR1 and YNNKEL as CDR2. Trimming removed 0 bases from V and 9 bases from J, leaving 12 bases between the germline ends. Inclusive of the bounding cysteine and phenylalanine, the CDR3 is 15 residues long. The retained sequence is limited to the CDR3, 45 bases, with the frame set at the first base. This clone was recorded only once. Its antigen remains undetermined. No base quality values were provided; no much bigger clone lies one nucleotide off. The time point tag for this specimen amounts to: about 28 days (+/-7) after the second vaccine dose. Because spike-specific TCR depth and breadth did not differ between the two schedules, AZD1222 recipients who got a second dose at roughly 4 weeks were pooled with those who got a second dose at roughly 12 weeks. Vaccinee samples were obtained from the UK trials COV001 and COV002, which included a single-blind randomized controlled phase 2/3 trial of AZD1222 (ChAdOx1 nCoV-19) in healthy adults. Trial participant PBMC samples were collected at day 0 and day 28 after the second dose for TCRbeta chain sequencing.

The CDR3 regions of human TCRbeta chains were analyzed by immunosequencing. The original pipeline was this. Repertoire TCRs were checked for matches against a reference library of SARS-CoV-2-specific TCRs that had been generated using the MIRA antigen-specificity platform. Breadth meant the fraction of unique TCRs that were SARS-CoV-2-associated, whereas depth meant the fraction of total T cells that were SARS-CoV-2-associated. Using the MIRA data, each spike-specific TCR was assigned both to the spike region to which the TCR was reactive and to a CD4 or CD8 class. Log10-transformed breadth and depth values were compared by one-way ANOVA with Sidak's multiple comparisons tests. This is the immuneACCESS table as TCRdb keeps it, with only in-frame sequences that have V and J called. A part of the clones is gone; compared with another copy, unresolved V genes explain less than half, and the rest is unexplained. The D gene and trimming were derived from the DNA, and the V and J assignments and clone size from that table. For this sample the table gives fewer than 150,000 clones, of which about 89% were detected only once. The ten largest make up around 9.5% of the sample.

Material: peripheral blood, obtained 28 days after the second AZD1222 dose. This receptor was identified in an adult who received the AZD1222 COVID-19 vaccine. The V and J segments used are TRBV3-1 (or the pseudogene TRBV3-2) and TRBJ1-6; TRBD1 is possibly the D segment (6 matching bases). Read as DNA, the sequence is TGTGCCAGCAGCCAAGAGATAGGGGGGGTTTCACCCCTCCACTTT. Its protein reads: CASSQEIGGVSPLHF.